The rows below give T cell receptor beta chains drawn from one sample of a study of CD8+ T cells in alopecia areata. Measured with immunoSEQ multiplex PCR; TCRdb has only the in-frame clones, and not every one. Found here are 85,000 to 95,000 clones, 70% to 80% of them singletons; the top ten hold roughly 17%. Source: CD8+ T cells sorted from blood, taken at week 44, from a patient treated with tofacitinib. These receptors all come from a human donor with alopecia areata. Both conserved end residues are part of each CDR3. The D gene is left open where the match is weak. Clone size is given for some rows only: seen once, a few or many times, or a class if the clone is expanded.

CDR3nt | CDR3aa | abundance | v_gene | d_gene | j_gene
TGCAGCGTGGACAGGGGATGGGACACTGAAGCTTTCTTT | CSVDRGWDTEAFF | once | TRBV29-1 | TRBD1 | TRBJ1-1
TGTGCCTGGAGTGTACGGGACAGGGGTTACTATGGCTACACCTTC | CAWSVRDRGYYGYTF | . | TRBV30 | TRBD1 | TRBJ1-2
TGCGCCAGCAGCGGAAGAGGGGTGAACACTGAAGCTTTCTTT | CASSGRGVNTEAFF | few | TRBV5-1 | . | TRBJ1-1
TGTGCCAGCAGCTTACCAGGACCCTATGGCTACACCTTC | CASSLPGPYGYTF | . | TRBV7-9 | . | TRBJ1-2
TGTGCCAGCAGCGGGACAGGGGGACAGACCCAGTACTTC | CASSGTGGQTQYF | . | TRBV9 | TRBD1 | TRBJ2-5
TGTGCCAGCAGTGAAGCTGTAGGGGGGCCCCAAGAGACCCAGTACTTC | CASSEAVGGPQETQYF | once | TRBV2 | . | TRBJ2-5
TGTGCCAGTAGTGCGGGGACAGGCTATGGCTACACCTTC | CASSAGTGYGYTF | . | TRBV19 | TRBD1 | TRBJ1-2
TGCAGCGTTGACAGGGGAGTGAACACTGAAGCTTTCTTT | CSVDRGVNTEAFF | . | TRBV29-1 | . | TRBJ1-1
TGCGCCAGCAGCCAAGAAACTAGCGCGGCCTACGAGCAGTACTTC | CASSQETSAAYEQYF | . | TRBV4-3 | TRBD2 | TRBJ2-7
TGTGCCAGCAGCGCGGGGACAGTTGCTCAGCCCCAGCATTTT | CASSAGTVAQPQHF | once | TRBV9 | TRBD1 | TRBJ1-5
TGTGCCAGCAGCCAGACAGGGGGCGTTGAGCAGTTCTTC | CASSQTGGVEQFF | . | TRBV28 | TRBD1 | TRBJ2-1
TGTGCCAGCAGCCCAGACAGCATTAACTATGGCTACACCTTC | CASSPDSINYGYTF | . | TRBV5-4 | . | TRBJ1-2
TGCAGCGTTGAGAGCAGGGATCGGGAGAGGCCCCAGCATTTT | CSVESRDRERPQHF | . | TRBV29-1 | . | TRBJ1-5
TGTGCCAGCAGTCAGACTAGCACGGATACGCAGTATTTT | CASSQTSTDTQYF | . | TRBV14 | TRBD2 | TRBJ2-3
TGTGCCATCAGTGAGGGGACAGTAAGGCCTGACGAGCAGTACTTC | CAISEGTVRPDEQYF | . | TRBV10-3 | TRBD1 | TRBJ2-7
TGTGCCAGCAGCCCGCAGGAGTCCACAGATACGCAGTATTTT | CASSPQESTDTQYF | . | TRBV6-4 | . | TRBJ2-3
TGTGCCAGTAGTATGGTCGGGCGAGATGTAAATTCACCCCTCCACTTT | CASSMVGRDVNSPLHF | once | TRBV19 | . | TRBJ1-6
TGTGCCAGCAGTAGACTAGCGGACACAGATACGCAGTATTTT | CASSRLADTDTQYF | few | TRBV27 | TRBD2 | TRBJ2-3
TGTGCCTGGAGTGAGTACCCTAGCGGGGAGCGCACAGATACGCAGTATTTT | CAWSEYPSGERTDTQYF | . | TRBV30 | TRBD2 | TRBJ2-3
TGTGCCAGCGCATCGACAGGGACGCTAGGGGAGCAGTACTTC | CASASTGTLGEQYF | . | TRBV13 | TRBD1 | TRBJ2-7
TGTGCCAGCAGCTTAGTAGGAGGGACAGGGCAGGACTATGGCTACACCTTC | CASSLVGGTGQDYGYTF | . | TRBV7-2 | TRBD1 | TRBJ1-2
TGCGCCAGCAGCCAAGACATAGAAGAGACCCAGTACTTC | CASSQDIEETQYF | . | TRBV4-3 | . | TRBJ2-5
TGTGCCAGCAGTATCGGACCACAGGGTAATCAGCCCCAGCATTTT | CASSIGPQGNQPQHF | few | TRBV28 | . | TRBJ1-5
TGTGCCAGCAGCTTAAACCGGAGGGACGAGCAGTACTTC | CASSLNRRDEQYF | few | TRBV7-3 | . | TRBJ2-7
TGTGCCACCAGCGGCTTGCTCTCACCCCTCCACTTT | CATSGLLSPLHF | . | TRBV15 | . | TRBJ1-6
TGCAGCGCTCCCAAGGCGGCCAATGAGCAGTTCTTC | CSAPKAANEQFF | few | TRBV29-1 | . | TRBJ2-1
TGTGCCAGCAGTGATGGGGCCACTGAAGCTTTCTTT | CASSDGATEAFF | . | TRBV2 | . | TRBJ1-1
TGCGCCAGCAGCCAAGACGGCAGGGGCGATCAGCCCCAGCATTTT | CASSQDGRGDQPQHF | . | TRBV4-3 | . | TRBJ1-5
TGTGCCAGCAGCCTGCAGGGGGCACGAAATCAGCCCCAGCATTTT | CASSLQGARNQPQHF | . | TRBV7-2 | TRBD1 | TRBJ1-5
TGCGCCAGCAGCTTGGAGTTGGAGACCCAGTACTTC | CASSLELETQYF | . | TRBV5-1 | . | TRBJ2-5
TGTGCCAGCAGTTTACAGGGGGCTGGAAAACTGTTTTTT | CASSLQGAGKLFF | . | TRBV27 | TRBD1 | TRBJ1-4
TGTGCCTGGAGTGTTATCGCACCAGCGTACAATGAGCAGTTCTTC | CAWSVIAPAYNEQFF | . | TRBV30 | . | TRBJ2-1
TGTGCCAGCAGCTTAGAAGACGGTTCCTACGAGCAGTACTTC | CASSLEDGSYEQYF | . | TRBV7-6 | . | TRBJ2-7
TGTGCCACCAGCAGAGACCCGTTTCGTACAGATACGCAGTATTTT | CATSRDPFRTDTQYF | . | TRBV15 | . | TRBJ2-3
TGTGCCACTAAGCAGTTGGAGGGGGAGACCCAGTACTTC | CATKQLEGETQYF | . | TRBV6-5 | . | TRBJ2-5
TGTGCCAGCAGTTTGACAGGGGAGAACACCGGGGAGCTGTTTTTT | CASSLTGENTGELFF | . | TRBV27 | TRBD1 | TRBJ2-2
TGCGCCAGCAGCCAAGATTCGGAAAAGTGGAGCTATGGCTACACCTTC | CASSQDSEKWSYGYTF | . | TRBV4-3 | . | TRBJ1-2
TGTGCCAGTAGCCGGGACAGCCCCTACGAGCAGTACTTC | CASSRDSPYEQYF | . | TRBV19 | TRBD1 | TRBJ2-7
TGTGCCACCAGCACTCGAGTCAATCAGCCCCAGCATTTT | CATSTRVNQPQHF | . | TRBV15 | . | TRBJ1-5
TGTGCTAGTGGTTCCGAGTTAAGCATCGAGCAGTTCTTC | CASGSELSIEQFF | . | TRBV12-5 | . | TRBJ2-1
TGTGCCAGCAGCTTAGCGTCCGAGGGGCGAGGCACTGAAGCTTTCTTT | CASSLASEGRGTEAFF | . | TRBV7-2 | . | TRBJ1-1
TGTGCCAGCAGCTTAGACCCGGGACAAGTCACAGATACGCAGTATTTT | CASSLDPGQVTDTQYF | . | TRBV7-2 | . | TRBJ2-3
TGTGCCAGCAGCACTAACCGGGACAGGGGAGTAAGAGAGACCCAGTACTTC | CASSTNRDRGVRETQYF | . | TRBV9 | TRBD1 | TRBJ2-5
TGCGCCAGCAGCTATAAGACAGAGTTTCAAGAGACCCAGTACTTC | CASSYKTEFQETQYF | . | TRBV5-1 | . | TRBJ2-5
TGTGCCAGCAGCTGGGCTGGGGCCAACGTCCTGACTTTC | CASSWAGANVLTF | . | TRBV14 | . | TRBJ2-6
TGCGCCAGCAGCTCGGGACAGGGGACGGATGGCTACACCTTC | CASSSGQGTDGYTF | once | TRBV5-1 | TRBD1 | TRBJ1-2
TGTGCCGGCCAAGGGACCGGGGAGCTGTTTTTT | CAGQGTGELFF | few | TRBV30 | . | TRBJ2-2
TGTGCCAGCAGCCCCGGGACGGGGAGCAATCAGCCCCAGCATTTT | CASSPGTGSNQPQHF | few | TRBV5-6 | . | TRBJ1-5